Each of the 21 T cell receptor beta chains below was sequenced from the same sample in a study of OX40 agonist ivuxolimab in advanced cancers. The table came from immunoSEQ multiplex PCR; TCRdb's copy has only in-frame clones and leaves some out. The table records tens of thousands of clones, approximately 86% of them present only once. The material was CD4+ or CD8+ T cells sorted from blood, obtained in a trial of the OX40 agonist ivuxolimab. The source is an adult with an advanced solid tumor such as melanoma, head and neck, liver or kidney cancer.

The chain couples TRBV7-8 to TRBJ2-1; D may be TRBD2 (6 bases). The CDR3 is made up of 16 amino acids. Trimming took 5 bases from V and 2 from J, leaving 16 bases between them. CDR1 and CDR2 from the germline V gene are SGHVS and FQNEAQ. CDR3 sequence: CASSPTGGATYNEQFF. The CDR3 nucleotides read TGTGCCAGCAGCCCGACCGGCGGGGCCACCTACAATGAGCAGTTCTTC. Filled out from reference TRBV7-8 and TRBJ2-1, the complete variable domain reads GAGVSQSPRYKVAKRGQDVALRCDPISGHVSLFWYQQALGQGPEFLTYFQNEAQLDKSGLPSDRFFAERPEGSVSTLKIQRTQQEDSAVYLCASSPTGGATYNEQFFGPGTRLTVL.

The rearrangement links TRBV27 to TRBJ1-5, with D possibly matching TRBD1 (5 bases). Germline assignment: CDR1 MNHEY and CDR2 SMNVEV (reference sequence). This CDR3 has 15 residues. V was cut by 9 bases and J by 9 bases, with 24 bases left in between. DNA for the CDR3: TGTGCCAGTGGCGGAGGGGCGGTATCTCCTTGGCCCCAGCATTTT. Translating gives CASGGGAVSPWPQHF.

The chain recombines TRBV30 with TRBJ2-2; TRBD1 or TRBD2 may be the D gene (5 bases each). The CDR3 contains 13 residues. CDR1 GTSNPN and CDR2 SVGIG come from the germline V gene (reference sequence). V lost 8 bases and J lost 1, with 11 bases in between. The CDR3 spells CAGKGRNTGELFF. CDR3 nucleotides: TGTGCCGGCAAGGGACGGAACACCGGGGAGCTGTTTTTT. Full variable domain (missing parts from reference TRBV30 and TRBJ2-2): SQTIHQWPATLVQPVGSPLSLECTVEGTSNPNLYWYRQAAGRGLQLLFYSVGIGQISSEVPQNLSASRPQDRQFILSSKKLLLSDSGFYLCAGKGRNTGELFFGEGSRLTVL.

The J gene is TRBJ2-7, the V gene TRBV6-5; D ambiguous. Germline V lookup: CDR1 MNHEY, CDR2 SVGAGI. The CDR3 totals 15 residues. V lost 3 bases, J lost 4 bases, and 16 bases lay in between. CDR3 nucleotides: TGTGCCAGCAGTTATTCGGACGGGTTAGGATACGAGCAGTACTTC. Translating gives CASSYSDGLGYEQYF.

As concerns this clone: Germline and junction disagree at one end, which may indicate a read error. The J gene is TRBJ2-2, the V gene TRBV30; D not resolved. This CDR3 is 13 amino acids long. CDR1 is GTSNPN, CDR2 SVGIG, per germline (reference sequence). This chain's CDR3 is CVWSRQNTGELFF. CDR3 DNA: TGTGTCTGGAGTCGCCAGAACACCGGGGAGCTGTTTTTT.

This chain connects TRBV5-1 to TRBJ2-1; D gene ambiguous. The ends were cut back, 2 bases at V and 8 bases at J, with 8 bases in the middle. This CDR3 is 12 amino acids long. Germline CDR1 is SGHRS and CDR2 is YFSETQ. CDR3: CASSFQADEQFF. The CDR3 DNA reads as TGCGCCAGCAGCTTTCAGGCGGATGAGCAGTTCTTC.

CDR3 nucleotides: TGTGCCAGCAGCGTAGGGTTCGGGGGTGAAGCTTTCTTT. Encoded protein: CASSVGFGGEAFF. The chain couples TRBV9 to TRBJ1-1, with D maybe TRBD1 (5 bases). CDR3 length: 13 amino acids. Germline CDR1 is SGDLS and CDR2 is YYNGEE. Trimming left V 0 bases short and J 7 bases short, with 10 bases between.

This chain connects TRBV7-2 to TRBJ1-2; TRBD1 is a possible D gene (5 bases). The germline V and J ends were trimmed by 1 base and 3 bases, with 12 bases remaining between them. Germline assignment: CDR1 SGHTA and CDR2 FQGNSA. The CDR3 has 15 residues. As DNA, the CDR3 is TGTGCCAGCAGCTTAGTAGGGGCCGGTCACTATGGCTACACCTTC. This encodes CASSLVGAGHYGYTF.

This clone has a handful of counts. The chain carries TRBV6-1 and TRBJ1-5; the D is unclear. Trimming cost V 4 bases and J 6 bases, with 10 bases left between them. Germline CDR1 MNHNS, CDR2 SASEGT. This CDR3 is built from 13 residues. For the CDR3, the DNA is TGTGCCAGCAGTGTCGCCTCTGGTCAGCCCCAGCATTTT. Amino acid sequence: CASSVASGQPQHF.

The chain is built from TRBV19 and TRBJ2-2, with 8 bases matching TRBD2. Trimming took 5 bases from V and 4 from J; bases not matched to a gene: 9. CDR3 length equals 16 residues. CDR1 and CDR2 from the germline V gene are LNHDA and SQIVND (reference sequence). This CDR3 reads CASSLELAVFTGELFF. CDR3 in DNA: TGTGCCAGTAGTCTGGAACTAGCGGTCTTCACCGGGGAGCTGTTTTTT.

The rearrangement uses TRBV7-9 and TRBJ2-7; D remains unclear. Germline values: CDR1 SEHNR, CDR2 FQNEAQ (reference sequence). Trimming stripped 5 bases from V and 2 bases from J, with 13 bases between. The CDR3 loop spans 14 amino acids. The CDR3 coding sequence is TGTGCCAGCAGCCTTCAGGCTAGAACCTACGAGCAGTACTTC. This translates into CASSLQARTYEQYF.

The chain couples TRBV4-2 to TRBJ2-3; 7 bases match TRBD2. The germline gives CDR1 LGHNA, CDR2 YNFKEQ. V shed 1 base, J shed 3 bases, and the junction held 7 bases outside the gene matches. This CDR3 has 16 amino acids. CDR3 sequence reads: CASSQGPQGGTDTQYF. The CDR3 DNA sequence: TGTGCCAGCAGCCAAGGTCCGCAGGGAGGGACAGATACGCAGTATTTT.

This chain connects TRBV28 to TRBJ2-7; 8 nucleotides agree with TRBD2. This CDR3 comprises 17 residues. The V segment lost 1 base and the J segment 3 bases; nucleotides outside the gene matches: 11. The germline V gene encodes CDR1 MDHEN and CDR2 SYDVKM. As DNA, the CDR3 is TGTGCCAGCAGTTTATCGGGCCGCGGGGGGTTGAACTACGAGCAGTACTTC. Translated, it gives CASSLSGRGGLNYEQYF.

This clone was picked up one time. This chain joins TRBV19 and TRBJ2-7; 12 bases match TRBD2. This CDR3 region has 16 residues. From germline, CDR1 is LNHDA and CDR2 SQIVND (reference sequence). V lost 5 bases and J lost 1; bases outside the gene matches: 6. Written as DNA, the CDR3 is TGTGCCAGTAGTCGGACTAGCGGGGCGTCATCCTACGAGCAGTACTTC. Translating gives CASSRTSGASSYEQYF.

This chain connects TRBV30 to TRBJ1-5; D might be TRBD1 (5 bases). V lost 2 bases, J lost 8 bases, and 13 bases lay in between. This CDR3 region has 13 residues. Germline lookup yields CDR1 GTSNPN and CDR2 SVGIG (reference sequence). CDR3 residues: CAWSYQGGEPQHF. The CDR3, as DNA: TGTGCCTGGAGTTACCAGGGTGGTGAGCCCCAGCATTTT.

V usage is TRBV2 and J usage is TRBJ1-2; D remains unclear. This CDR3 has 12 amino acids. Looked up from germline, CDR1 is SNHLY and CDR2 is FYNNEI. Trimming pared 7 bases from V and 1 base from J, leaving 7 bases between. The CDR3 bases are TGTGCCAGCACGAGGGATAACTATGGCTACACCTTC. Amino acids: CASTRDNYGYTF.

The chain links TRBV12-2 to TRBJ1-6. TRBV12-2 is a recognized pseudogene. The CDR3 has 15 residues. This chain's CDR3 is CASRPRTDYNSPLHF. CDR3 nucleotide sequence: TGTGCAAGTCGCCCTCGGACGGATTATAATTCACCCCTCCACTTT.

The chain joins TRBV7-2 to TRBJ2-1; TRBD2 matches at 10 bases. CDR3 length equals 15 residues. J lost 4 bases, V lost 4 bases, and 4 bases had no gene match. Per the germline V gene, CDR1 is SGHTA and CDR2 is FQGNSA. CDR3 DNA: TGTGCCAGCAGCTACGGGACTAGCGTTTACAATGAGCAGTTCTTC. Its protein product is CASSYGTSVYNEQFF.

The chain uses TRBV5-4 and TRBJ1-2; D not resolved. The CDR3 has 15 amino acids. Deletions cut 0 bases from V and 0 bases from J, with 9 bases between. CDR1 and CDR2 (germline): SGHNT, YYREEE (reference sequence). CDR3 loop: CASSLEVTPNYGYTF. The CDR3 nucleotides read TGTGCCAGCAGCTTGGAAGTTACTCCTAACTATGGCTACACCTTC.

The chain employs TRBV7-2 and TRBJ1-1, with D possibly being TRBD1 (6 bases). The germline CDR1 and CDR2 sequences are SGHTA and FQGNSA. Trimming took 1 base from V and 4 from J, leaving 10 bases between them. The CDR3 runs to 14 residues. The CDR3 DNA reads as TGTGCCAGCAGCTTAGATCGGGGGCCCACTGAAGCTTTCTTT. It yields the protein CASSLDRGPTEAFF.

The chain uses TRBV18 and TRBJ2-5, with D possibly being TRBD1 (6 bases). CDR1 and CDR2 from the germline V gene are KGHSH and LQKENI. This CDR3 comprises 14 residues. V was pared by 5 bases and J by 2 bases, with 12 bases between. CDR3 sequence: CASSSGAEQETQYF. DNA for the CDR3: TGTGCCAGCTCATCAGGGGCAGAACAAGAGACCCAGTACTTC.